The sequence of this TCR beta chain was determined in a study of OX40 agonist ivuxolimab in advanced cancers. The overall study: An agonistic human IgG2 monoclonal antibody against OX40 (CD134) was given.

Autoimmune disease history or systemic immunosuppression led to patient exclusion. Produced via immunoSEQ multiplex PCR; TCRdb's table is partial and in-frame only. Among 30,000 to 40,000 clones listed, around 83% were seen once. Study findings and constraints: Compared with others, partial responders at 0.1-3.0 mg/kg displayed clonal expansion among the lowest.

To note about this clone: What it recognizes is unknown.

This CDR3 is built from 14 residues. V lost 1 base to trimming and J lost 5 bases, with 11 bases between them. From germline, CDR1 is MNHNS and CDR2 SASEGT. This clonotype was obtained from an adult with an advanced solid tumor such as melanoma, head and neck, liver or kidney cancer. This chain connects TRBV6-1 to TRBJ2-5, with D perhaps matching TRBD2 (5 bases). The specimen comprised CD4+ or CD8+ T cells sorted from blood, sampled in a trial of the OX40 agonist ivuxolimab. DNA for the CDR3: TGTGCCAGCAGTGAAGTTCGGGGATGGGAGACCCAGTACTTC. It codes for CASSEVRGWETQYF.